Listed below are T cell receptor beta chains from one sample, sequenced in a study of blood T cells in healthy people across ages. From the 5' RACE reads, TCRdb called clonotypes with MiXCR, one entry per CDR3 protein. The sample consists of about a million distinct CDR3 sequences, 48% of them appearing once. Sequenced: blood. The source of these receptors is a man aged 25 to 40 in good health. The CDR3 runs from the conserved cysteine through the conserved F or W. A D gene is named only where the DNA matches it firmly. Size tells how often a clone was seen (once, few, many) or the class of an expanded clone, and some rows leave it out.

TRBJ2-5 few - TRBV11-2 CASSSFPQETQYF TGTGCCAGCAGCTCCTTCCCTCAAGAGACCCAGTACTTC
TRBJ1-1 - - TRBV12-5 CASGLVGGVNTEAFF TGTGCTAGTGGTTTGGTGGGGGGAGTGAACACTGAAGCTTTCTTT
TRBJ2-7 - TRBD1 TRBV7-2 CASRPGQGANEQYF TGTGCCAGCAGGCCGGGACAGGGGGCGAACGAGCAGTACTTC
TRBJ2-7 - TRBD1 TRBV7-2 CASSFGDRQYEQYF TGTGCCAGCAGCTTTGGGGACAGACAGTACGAGCAGTACTTC
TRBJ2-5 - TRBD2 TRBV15 CATSTLAGGETQYF TGTGCCACCAGCACACTAGCGGGAGGAGAGACCCAGTACTTC
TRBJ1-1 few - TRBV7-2 CASSLDKARAFF TGTGCCAGCAGCTTAGACAAAGCTCGAGCTTTCTTT
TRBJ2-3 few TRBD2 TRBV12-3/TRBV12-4 CASSLLAGVSDTQYF TGTGCCAGCAGCCTTCTAGCGGGGGTTTCAGATACGCAGTATTTT
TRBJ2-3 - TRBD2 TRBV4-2 CASSQDSTSGGPMSDTQYF TGTGCCAGCAGCCAAGATAGCACTAGCGGGGGGCCGATGTCAGATACGCAGTATTTT
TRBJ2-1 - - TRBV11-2 CASSLGTVRHNEQFF TGTGCCAGCAGTTTAGGGACCGTTAGGCACAATGAGCAGTTCTTC
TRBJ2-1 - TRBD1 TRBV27 CASMDRDRPYNEQFF TGTGCCAGCATGGATAGGGACAGGCCCTACAATGAGCAGTTCTTC
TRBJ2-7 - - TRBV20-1 CSAPDRSYEQYF TGCAGTGCCCCGGACAGATCCTACGAGCAGTACTTC
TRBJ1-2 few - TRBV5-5 CASSPRGPLNYGYTF TGTGCCAGCAGCCCTCGCGGACCTCTCAACTATGGCTACACCTTC
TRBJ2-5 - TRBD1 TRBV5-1 CASSSIWDSEQETQYF TGCGCCAGCAGCTCTATATGGGACAGCGAACAAGAGACCCAGTACTTC
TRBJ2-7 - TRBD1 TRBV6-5 CASMKQGVTYEQYF TGTGCCAGCATGAAACAGGGGGTGACCTACGAGCAGTACTTC
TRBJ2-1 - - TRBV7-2 CASSFPTTGYNEQFF TGTGCCAGCAGCTTCCCGACTACAGGGTACAATGAGCAGTTCTTC
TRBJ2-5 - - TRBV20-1 CSARMAGKDYERYF TGCAGTGCTAGAATGGCGGGAAAGGACTACGAGCGGTACTTC
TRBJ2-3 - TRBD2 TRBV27 CASSIIPGLAGGPDTQYF TGTGCCAGCAGTATAATTCCGGGACTAGCGGGGGGGCCGGATACGCAGTATTTT
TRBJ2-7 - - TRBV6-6 CASSYSEGSPYEQYF TGTGCCAGCAGTTACAGCGAGGGCTCCCCCTACGAGCAGTACTTC
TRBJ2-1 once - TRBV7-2 CASSSERRRSGEQFF TGTGCCAGCAGCTCGGAGAGGCGGCGGTCGGGTGAGCAGTTCTTC
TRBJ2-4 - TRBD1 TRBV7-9 CASTLGGTGQGDIQYF TGTGCCAGCACCCTAGGGGGTACGGGACAGGGGGACATTCAGTACTTC
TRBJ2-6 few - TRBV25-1 CASSERLDGANVLTF TGTGCCAGCAGTGAAAGGCTGGATGGGGCCAACGTCCTGACTTTC
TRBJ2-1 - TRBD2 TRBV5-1 CASSLVGEGYNEQFF TGCGCCAGCAGCTTGGTAGGGGAGGGATACAATGAGCAGTTCTTC
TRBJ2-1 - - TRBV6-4 CASSEGENNEQFF TGTGCCAGCAGTGAAGGAGAAAACAATGAGCAGTTCTTC
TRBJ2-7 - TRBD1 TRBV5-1 CASSYSTGANNYGQYF TGCGCCAGCAGTTACAGTACAGGGGCGAATAACTACGGGCAGTACTTC
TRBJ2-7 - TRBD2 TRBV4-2 CASSQDSASGGNEQYF TGTGCCAGCAGCCAAGACTCCGCTAGCGGGGGTAACGAGCAGTACTTC
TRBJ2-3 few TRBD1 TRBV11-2 CASSLTGTGARLLTDTQYF TGTGCCAGCAGCTTAACCGGGACAGGGGCGCGCCTCCTCACAGATACGCAGTATTTT
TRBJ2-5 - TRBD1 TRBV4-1 CASSQEDRVQETQYF TGCGCCAGCAGCCAGGAGGACAGGGTCCAAGAGACCCAGTACTTC
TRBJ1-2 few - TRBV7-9 CASSGSSRYGYTF TGTGCCAGCAGCGGGAGCTCCCGCTATGGCTACACCTTC
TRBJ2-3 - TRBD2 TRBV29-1 CSVERGRNTDTQYF TGCAGCGTTGAACGCGGGAGGAACACAGATACGCAGTATTTT
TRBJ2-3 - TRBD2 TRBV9 CASSPQTSGGTDTQYF TGTGCCAGCAGCCCGCAGACTAGCGGGGGCACAGATACGCAGTATTTT
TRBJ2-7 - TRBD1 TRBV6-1 CASRLRDRGVGEQYF TGTGCCAGCAGGCTCCGGGACAGGGGTGTAGGGGAGCAGTACTTC
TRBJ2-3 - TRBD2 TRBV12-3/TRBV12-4 CASSLPSGVTDTQYF TGTGCCAGCAGTTTACCTAGCGGGGTCACAGATACGCAGTATTTT
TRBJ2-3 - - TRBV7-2 CASSLDPGSETQYF TGTGCCAGCAGCTTAGACCCGGGGTCAGAGACGCAGTATTTT
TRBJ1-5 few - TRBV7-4 CASSLSRENQPQHF TGTGCCAGCAGCTTATCGAGGGAAAATCAGCCCCAGCATTTT
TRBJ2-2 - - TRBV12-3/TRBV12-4 CASSRDVPPGELFF TGTGCCAGCAGTCGAGACGTGCCTCCCGGGGAGCTGTTTTTT
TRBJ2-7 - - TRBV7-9 CASSPWRDGSYEQYF TGTGCCAGCAGCCCCTGGAGGGACGGGTCCTACGAGCAGTACTTC
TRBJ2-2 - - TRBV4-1 CASQERVLTGELFF TGCGCCAGCCAAGAGAGGGTGCTCACCGGGGAGCTGTTTTTT
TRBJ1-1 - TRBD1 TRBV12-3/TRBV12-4 CASCRQGLTEAFF TGTGCCAGCTGCCGACAGGGTCTCACTGAAGCTTTCTTT
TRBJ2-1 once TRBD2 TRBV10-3 CAISEGGGSMGEQFF TGTGCCATCAGTGAAGGCGGGGGAAGTATGGGTGAGCAGTTCTTC
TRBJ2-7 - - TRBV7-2 CASSRNRETHEQYF TGTGCCAGCAGTCGCAACAGGGAGACTCACGAGCAGTACTTC
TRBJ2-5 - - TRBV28 CASSLSLATEETQYF TGTGCCAGCAGTTTATCGTTAGCTACCGAAGAGACCCAGTACTTC